The sequence of this T cell receptor beta chain was determined in a study of T cell responses to AZD1222 COVID-19 vaccine. Repertoires were generated with immunoSEQ multiplex PCR, while TCRdb's copy carries only in-frame clones and drops some. The sample consists of around 99,000 clones, about 85% of them appearing once. The receptor was derived from an adult who received the AZD1222 COVID-19 vaccine. This specimen consisted of peripheral blood, obtained 28 days after the second AZD1222 dose.

Here the CDR3 DNA reads TGTGCCACCAGTGACATACTAGCGGGGGGGAACACCGGGGAGCTGTTTTTT. Its protein product is CATSDILAGGNTGELFF. The V call is TRBV24-1, the J call TRBJ2-2, with 12 bases that match TRBD2. Germline loops: CDR1 KGHDR, CDR2 SFDVKD. Losses at the gene ends were 4 bases for V and 1 base for J; bases not matched to a gene: 3. The CDR3 runs to 17 residues.